One and the same sample provided the 30 T cell receptor beta chains below, sequenced in a study of monozygotic twins with inflammatory bowel disease. TCRdb reprocessed the 5' RACE reads and stores each CDR3 protein as one record, lacking DNA. The sample's table shows fewer than 550,000 distinct CDR3 sequences. The sample taken for sequencing was blood. These receptors all come from a human donor with ulcerative colitis or Crohn's disease, or a healthy co-twin of an affected twin (not recorded which).

The chain uses TRBV30 and TRBJ2-7; the TCRdb call, TRBD1, lacks DNA for checking. Germline V lookup: CDR1 GTSNPN, CDR2 SVGIG (reference sequence). The CDR3 consists of 14 residues. The CDR3 sequence is CAWSFGTGKGEQYF.

The chain employs TRBV29-1 and TRBJ2-2; TCRdb outputs TRBD2, but without DNA this stays unchecked. Germline V gives CDR1 SQVTM, CDR2 ANQGSEA. The CDR3 has 15 residues. The CDR3 sequence is CSVIWTSSHTGELFF.

The chain carries TRBV12-3 or TRBV12-4 and TRBJ2-7. The CDR3 has 12 residues. This CDR3 is CASSQRLGEQYF.

The chain couples TRBV19 to TRBJ2-2. This CDR3 region has 11 residues. Germline CDR1 LNHDA, CDR2 SQIVND (reference sequence). This CDR3 reads CATYSGGELLF.

This chain links TRBV27 with TRBJ2-3; TCRdb names TRBD1, which stays unverified in the absence of DNA. Germline V lookup: CDR1 MNHEY, CDR2 SMNVEV (reference sequence). CDR3 length: 19 residues. The CDR3 protein is CASSSLIRSGTGYSDTQYF.

This chain joins TRBV10-3 and TRBJ2-7; TCRdb returns TRBD1, unconfirmable since there is no DNA. The germline V gene has CDR1 ENHRY and CDR2 SYGVKD. The length of the CDR3 is 14 residues. The chain's CDR3 is CATSTGTGSYEQYF.

The rearrangement joins TRBV5-5 to TRBJ2-2; TCRdb lists TRBD1, though no DNA is available to test this call. This CDR3 is 15 amino acids long. Germline V gene sequence: CDR1 SGHKS, CDR2 YYEKEE (reference sequence). CDR3 sequence reads: CASSGGTANTGELFF.

The chain employs TRBV4-1 and TRBJ1-1. The CDR3 is made up of 15 amino acids. Germline-derived CDR1 and CDR2 are MGHRA and YSYEKL. The CDR3 is CASSQGYGTAVTAFF.

V usage is TRBV10-3 and J usage is TRBJ2-7. Germline lookup yields CDR1 ENHRY and CDR2 SYGVKD. This CDR3 is built from 12 residues. This CDR3 reads CAISESDGEQYF.

This chain connects TRBV29-1 to TRBJ1-5. The CDR3 runs to 13 residues. Germline V CDR1 and CDR2: SQVTM, ANQGSEA. The CDR3 sequence: CSVRADGNQPQHF.

The chain employs TRBV7-9 and TRBJ1-1. Germline values: CDR1 SEHNR, CDR2 FQNEAQ (reference sequence). The CDR3 contains 13 residues. CDR3 protein: CASTRRENTEAFF.

The J gene is TRBJ2-3, the V gene TRBV5-1; TCRdb indicates TRBD1, and absent DNA this call remains unverified. Germline assignment: CDR1 SGHRS and CDR2 YFSETQ. This CDR3 contains 14 residues. CDR3 residues: CASSPGFDTDTQYF.

The V call is TRBV10-3, the J call TRBJ2-2; no DNA is available, so the TRBD1 call from TCRdb remains unchecked. Germline values: CDR1 ENHRY, CDR2 SYGVKD. CDR3 length: 16 residues. The CDR3 region is CAISDVHRVDTGELFF.

The J gene is TRBJ2-3, the V gene TRBV6-1; with no DNA, the TCRdb D assignment of TRBD1 cannot be verified. The germline V gene has CDR1 MNHNS and CDR2 SASEGT. This CDR3 contains 15 residues. The CDR3 protein is CASIVGGASTDTQYF.

This chain links TRBV6-1 with TRBJ2-3; with no DNA, the TCRdb D assignment of TRBD1 cannot be verified. The CDR3 length is 17 residues. Germline V gene data show CDR1 as MNHNS and CDR2 as SASEGT. CDR3 sequence: CASRPRQGRTSTDTQYF.

The chain links TRBV6-6 to TRBJ2-7; TCRdb lists TRBD1, though no DNA is available to test this call. CDR3 length: 13 residues. Germline V gene data show CDR1 as MNHNY and CDR2 as SVGAGI (reference sequence). This CDR3 is CASSLDNFYEQYF.

The V gene is TRBV5-5, the J gene TRBJ1-4; TCRdb's D call, TRBD1, is unchecked because there is no DNA. CDR1 is SGHKS and CDR2 is YYEKEE in the germline V gene (reference sequence). The CDR3 has 13 residues. The CDR3 sequence is CASIDRGGEKLFF. Using reference TRBV5-5 and TRBJ1-4 for the parts outside the CDR3, the full variable domain is DAGVTQSPTHLIKTRGQQVTLRCSPISGHKSVSWYQQVLGQGPQFIFQYYEKEERGRGNFPDRFSARQFPNYSSELNVNALLLGDSALYLCASIDRGGEKLFFGSGTQLSVL.

The rearrangement joins TRBV20-1 to TRBJ1-2; TCRdb outputs TRBD1, but without DNA this stays unchecked. Germline V lookup: CDR1 DFQATT, CDR2 SNEGSKA (reference sequence). CDR3 length equals 15 residues. The CDR3 here is CSARGPATGRGGYTF.

V is TRBV6-1 and J is TRBJ1-2; the D call from TCRdb, TRBD1, cannot be confirmed without DNA. The CDR3 has 13 amino acids. Germline lookup yields CDR1 MNHNS and CDR2 SASEGT. The CDR3 spells CASSPLGHYGYTF.

The gene calls are TRBV5-1 and TRBJ2-3; TCRdb designates TRBD1, a call that cannot be tested without DNA. In germline, CDR1 is SGHRS, CDR2 YFSETQ. CDR3 length equals 16 residues. The CDR3 protein is CASSFSPGTDLDTQYF.

The chain employs TRBV20-1 and TRBJ1-1. From germline, CDR1 is DFQATT and CDR2 SNEGSKA (reference sequence). CDR3 length: 15 amino acids. The CDR3 reads CSAKGGLLMNTEAFF.

This chain connects TRBV6-4 to TRBJ2-3; the TRBD2 assignment by TCRdb is unverifiable without DNA. The CDR3 consists of 15 residues. The germline CDR1 and CDR2 sequences are MRHNA and SNTAGT. CDR3 residues: CASSGTSSSTDTQYF.

This rearrangement joins TRBV20-1 to TRBJ2-5. This CDR3 has 13 amino acids. Germline CDR1 is DFQATT and CDR2 is SNEGSKA (reference sequence). The CDR3 loop reads CSATETIEETQYF.

V and J are TRBV12-3 or TRBV12-4 and TRBJ2-3; the D gene TCRdb calls, TRBD2, cannot be checked with no DNA. This CDR3 contains 15 residues. The chain's CDR3 is CASTAGTLRTDTQYF.

The chain combines TRBV2 with TRBJ2-4; TCRdb gives TRBD1 as the D gene, but with no DNA this cannot be confirmed. CDR3 length equals 16 residues. CDR1 is SNHLY and CDR2 is FYNNEI in the germline V gene. The CDR3 reads CASSELGGLAKNIQYF.

The J gene is TRBJ1-5, the V gene TRBV19; without DNA, the TCRdb call of TRBD1 cannot be checked. The germline gives CDR1 LNHDA, CDR2 SQIVND (reference sequence). This CDR3 spans 13 amino acids. This chain's CDR3 is CAGGTMSNQPQHF.

V and J are TRBV4-1 and TRBJ2-1; TCRdb indicates TRBD2, and absent DNA this call remains unverified. CDR3 size: 17 residues. The germline V gene encodes CDR1 MGHRA and CDR2 YSYEKL. CDR3 region: CASSWGLAGGTYNEQFF.

The chain's CDR3 is CASSFDKGEKLFF. This rearrangement joins TRBV7-2 to TRBJ1-4; the TCRdb call, TRBD1, lacks DNA for checking. The germline gives CDR1 SGHTA, CDR2 FQGNSA. This CDR3 spans 13 amino acids.

The V call is TRBV30, the J call TRBJ2-1; TCRdb names TRBD1, which stays unverified in the absence of DNA. This CDR3 comprises 12 residues. CDR1 GTSNPN and CDR2 SVGIG come from the germline V gene (reference sequence). CDR3 sequence: CAWSSFQGEQFF.

The chain joins TRBV7-2 to TRBJ1-1; TCRdb's D call of TRBD1 is untestable without DNA. The CDR3 has 16 amino acids. The germline V gene encodes CDR1 SGHTA and CDR2 FQGNSA. This CDR3 is CASSLVTGGRSTEAFF.